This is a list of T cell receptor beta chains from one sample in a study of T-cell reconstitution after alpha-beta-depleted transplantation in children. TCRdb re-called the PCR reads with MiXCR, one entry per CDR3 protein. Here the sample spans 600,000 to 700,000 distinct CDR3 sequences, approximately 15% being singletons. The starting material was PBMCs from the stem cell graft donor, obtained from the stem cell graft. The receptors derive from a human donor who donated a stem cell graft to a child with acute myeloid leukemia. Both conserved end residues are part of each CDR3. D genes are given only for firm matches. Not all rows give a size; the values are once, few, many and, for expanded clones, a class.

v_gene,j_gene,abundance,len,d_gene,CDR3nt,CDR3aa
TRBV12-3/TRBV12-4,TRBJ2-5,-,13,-,TGTGCCAGCGGGGTACCGGGACAAGAGACCCAGTACTTC,CASGVPGQETQYF
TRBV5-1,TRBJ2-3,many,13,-,TGCGCCAGCAGCTTGTCATTAGGAGATACGCAGTATTTT,CASSLSLGDTQYF
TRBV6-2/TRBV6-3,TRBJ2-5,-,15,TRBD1,TGTGCCAGCAGTTCGGGACAGTCTCGCCAAGAGACCCAGTACTTC,CASSSGQSRQETQYF
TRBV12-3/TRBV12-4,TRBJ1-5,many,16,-,TGTGCCAGCAGCCTTGGGGGGGCATTAGCCAATCAGCCCCAGCATTTT,CASSLGGALANQPQHF
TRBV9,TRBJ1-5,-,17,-,TGTGCCAGCAGCGTAGCTAAAGAAGAGAGAACCTATCAGCCCCAGCATTTT,CASSVAKEERTYQPQHF
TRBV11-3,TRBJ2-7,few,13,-,TGTGCCAGCAGCCGCCCCCCCGTTTACGAGCAGTACTTC,CASSRPPVYEQYF
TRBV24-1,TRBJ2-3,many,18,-,TGTGCCACCAGTGATTCCCACCACCCTCGGGACAGCACAGATACGCAGTATTTT,CATSDSHHPRDSTDTQYF
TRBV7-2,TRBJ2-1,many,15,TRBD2,TGTGCCAGCAGCGCACTGGCGGGGGGGCGCAATGAGCAGTTCTTC,CASSALAGGRNEQFF
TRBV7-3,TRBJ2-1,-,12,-,TGTGCCAGCAGCTTAGGGAGTCATGAGCAGTTCTTC,CASSLGSHEQFF
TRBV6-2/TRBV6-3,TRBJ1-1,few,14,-,TGTGCCAGCGCCTCCACTATGAGTAGCACTGAAGCTTTCTTT,CASASTMSSTEAFF
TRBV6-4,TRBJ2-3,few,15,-,TGTGCCAGCAGTGACTCGCTTCGGGGTTTTGGTACGCAGTATTTT,CASSDSLRGFGTQYF
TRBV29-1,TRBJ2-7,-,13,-,TGCAGCGTTGTTATCGGCGGCCCCCACGAGCAGTACTTC,CSVVIGGPHEQYF
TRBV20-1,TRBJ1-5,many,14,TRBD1,TGCAGTGTGACCGGGACAGATAGCAATCAGCCCCAGCATTTT,CSVTGTDSNQPQHF
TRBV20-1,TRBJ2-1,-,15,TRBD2,TGCAGTGCTTCGGGGGCGGGGGGTTCCTACAATGAGCAGTTCTTC,CSASGAGGSYNEQFF
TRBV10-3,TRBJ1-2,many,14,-,TGTGCCATCAGTGCGAGGGAGAAGGACTATGGCTACACCTTC,CAISAREKDYGYTF
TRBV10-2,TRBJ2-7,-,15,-,TGCGCCAGCAGTGACTCGACTATCGGGGTAGATGAGCAGTACTTC,CASSDSTIGVDEQYF
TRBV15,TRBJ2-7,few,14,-,TGTGCCACCAGCAGTAGGGACCCCGTACCTGTGCAGTACTTC,CATSSRDPVPVQYF
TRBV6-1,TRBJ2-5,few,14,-,TGTGCCAGCAGTGAAGGAGGGGTCCAAGAGACCCAGTACTTC,CASSEGGVQETQYF
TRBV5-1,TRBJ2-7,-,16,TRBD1,TGCGCCAGCAGCCCGTTTGGAGGACAGGGGAAAAACGAGCAGTACTTC,CASSPFGGQGKNEQYF
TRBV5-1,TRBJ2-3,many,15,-,TGCGCCAGCAGCTCGACGGTAACTAGCACAGATACGCAGTATTTT,CASSSTVTSTDTQYF
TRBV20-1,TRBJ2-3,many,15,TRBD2,TGCAGTGCTTCTCCCGGGACTAGTAATCCAGATACGCAGTATTTT,CSASPGTSNPDTQYF
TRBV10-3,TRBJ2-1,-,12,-,TGTGCCATCCTATCGTCCGGCAATGAGCAGTTCTTC,CAILSSGNEQFF
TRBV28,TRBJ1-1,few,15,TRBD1,TGTGCCAGCAGTCCGCCGCCGACCGGGACAGCCAAAGCTTTCTTT,CASSPPPTGTAKAFF
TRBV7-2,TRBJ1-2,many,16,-,TGTGCCAGCAGCTTAGGATCGGTTAAAATACAGGGCGCAGGAACCTTC,CASSLGSVKIQGAGTF
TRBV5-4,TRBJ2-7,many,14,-,TGTGCCAGCAGCTCCCGGAGCCGCTCCTACGAGCAGTACTTC,CASSSRSRSYEQYF